This T cell receptor (beta chain) was recorded in a study of type 1 and type 2 diabetes patients. Amplification started from genomic DNA. Multiplex PCR with 30 forward and 13 reverse primers amplified the TCR beta CDR3. One entry per CDR3 protein, called by TCRdb with MiXCR from the multiplex PCR reads. The table includes around 300,000 distinct CDR3 sequences, over 45% detected once. J was trimmed by 3 bases and V by 5 bases; bases with no gene match: 5. The CDR3 is 14 residues long. Germline-derived CDR1 and CDR2 are DFQATT and SNEGSKA (reference sequence). The chain uses TRBV20-1 and TRBJ2-1; TRBD2 aligns across 9 bases. The sequenced material came from peripheral blood mononuclear cells (PBMCs). The source is a man aged 18 to 35 with type 2 diabetes. CDR3 amino acids: CSALSGRLYNEQFF. The DNA for the CDR3 is TGCAGTGCTCTGAGCGGGAGGCTCTACAATGAGCAGTTCTTC.